What follows are 26 T cell receptor beta chains derived from one specimen sequenced in a study of blood T cell repertoires in COVID-19. Using immunoSEQ multiplex PCR, the repertoire was profiled, and TCRdb retains in-frame clones only, with some absent. Seen here are fewer than 600,000 clones, approximately 88% observed once, and the top ten hold around 1.9%. The sequenced material came from PBMCs or T cells enriched from blood (not recorded which). These receptor sequences come from a woman aged 40 to 50 who had recovered from COVID-19.

The chain recombines TRBV27 with TRBJ1-5, with TRBD1 identical over 10 bases. The germline V gene has CDR1 MNHEY and CDR2 SMNVEV (reference sequence). The V segment lost 2 bases and the J segment 5 bases; nucleotides outside the gene matches: 0. The CDR3 extends over 14 amino acids. CDR3 sequence (DNA): TGTGCCAGCAGTTTAGGACAGGGGGATCAGCCCCAGCATTTT. Amino acid sequence: CASSLGQGDQPQHF.

V and J are TRBV2 and TRBJ1-5, with a weak D call TRBD1 (5 bases). The CDR3 is made up of 14 amino acids. Germline V CDR1 and CDR2: SNHLY, FYNNEI. Trimming removed 4 bases at V and 6 bases at J, with 13 bases between. Here the CDR3 reads CASSAGGLIQPQHF. DNA of the CDR3: TGTGCCAGCAGTGCGGGGGGATTAATTCAGCCCCAGCATTTT.

For this clone: At one boundary the junction diverges from the germline segment, which might be a read error. The rearrangement joins TRBV6-5 to TRBJ2-6, with D perhaps matching TRBD1 (6 bases). Germline CDR1 reads MNHEY; CDR2 reads SVGAGI. The CDR3 is 15 residues long. The CDR3 reads CASTYRQAGANVLTF. In DNA form, the CDR3 reads TGTGCCAGCACTTACCGACAGGCTGGGGCCAACGTCCTGACTTTC.

The DNA for the CDR3 is TGCGCCAGCAGCCCACCGGGACTAGTGAGGGAGCAGTACTTC. It codes for CASSPPGLVREQYF. The gene calls are TRBV4-1 and TRBJ2-7; 8 nucleotides line up with TRBD2. The CDR3 contains 14 residues. From germline, CDR1 is MGHRA and CDR2 YSYEKL. Unmatched junction bases numbered 9, after V lost 4 bases and J lost 7 bases.

The CDR3 DNA sequence: TGTGCCAGCAGTTTATTAGGGGGCATCCAAGAGACCCAGTACTTC. Translation: CASSLLGGIQETQYF. The rearrangement links TRBV28 to TRBJ2-5; TRBD1 matches 7 bases. Germline CDR1 is MDHEN and CDR2 is SYDVKM. Unmatched junction bases numbered 3, after V lost 1 base and J lost 1 base. The CDR3 runs 15 residues. Full variable domain (rest looked up from reference TRBV28 and TRBJ2-5): DVKVTQSSRYLVKRTGEKVFLECVQDMDHENMFWYRQDPGLGLRLIYFSYDVKMKEKGDIPEGYSVSREKKERFSLILESASTNQTSMYLCASSLLGGIQETQYFGPGTRLLVL.

This clone was counted a single time. The rearrangement links TRBV7-9 to TRBJ2-7, with 9 bases that match TRBD2. Germline CDR1 is SEHNR and CDR2 is FQNEAQ (reference sequence). Trimming took 8 bases from V and 4 from J; bases not matched to a gene: 18. This CDR3 is 17 amino acids long. CDR3 coding DNA: TGTGCCAGCGATGTGGCCGGGACTAGCCCGAACTTGTACGAGCAGTACTTC. It specifies CASDVAGTSPNLYEQYF.

This chain links TRBV12-5 with TRBJ2-7, with TRBD1 identical over 9 bases. The CDR3 is 16 residues long. V gave up 0 bases and J gave up 6 bases; unmatched junction bases: 9. Germline loops: CDR1 LGHNT, CDR2 FRNRAP. The CDR3 bases are TGTGCTAGTGGTTTGGTAGGACAGGGGCGCCGGGGCGAGCAGTACTTC. As protein: CASGLVGQGRRGEQYF.

V is TRBV5-4 and J is TRBJ2-3, with 9 bases that match TRBD1. Germline CDR1 reads SGHNT; CDR2 reads YYREEE (reference sequence). The CDR3 totals 16 residues. The V gene end was trimmed by 0 bases and the J gene end by 3 bases; junction bases not matched to a gene: 5. The CDR3 nucleotides read TGTGCCAGCAGCTTGGGCGGGACAGGGATGACAGATACGCAGTATTTT. It translates to CASSLGGTGMTDTQYF.

V is TRBV10-2 and J is TRBJ2-7; D gene ambiguous. The CDR3 is 13 residues long. V gave up 4 bases and J gave up 2 bases, with 9 bases separating them. From germline, CDR1 is WSHSY and CDR2 SAAADI. The CDR3 region is CASSGGEAYEQYF. CDR3 coding DNA: TGCGCCAGCAGTGGAGGAGAAGCCTACGAGCAGTACTTC.

The J gene is TRBJ1-5, the V gene TRBV19; D gene unclear. This CDR3 is built from 15 residues. Germline lookup yields CDR1 LNHDA and CDR2 SQIVND (reference sequence). Trimming removed 10 bases at V and 0 bases at J, with 16 bases between. In DNA, the CDR3 is TGTGCCACCTCAGCAGTCGACAATAGCAATCAGCCCCAGCATTTT. It yields the protein CATSAVDNSNQPQHF.

The J gene is TRBJ1-4, the V gene TRBV14, with TRBD1 as a possible D gene (6 bases). This CDR3 is 15 amino acids long. Germline V gene lookup returns CDR1 SGHDN and CDR2 FVKESK. Trimming removed 8 bases from V and 0 bases from J, with 13 bases in between. CDR3 coding DNA: TGTGCCAGCGCGACGGGGGGGCCAACTAATGAAAAACTGTTTTTT. Protein product: CASATGGPTNEKLFF.

The chain links TRBV28 to TRBJ2-1; 14 nucleotides align to TRBD2. This CDR3 contains 20 residues. After removal of 4 bases from V and 6 bases from J, the junction contained 17 bases not matched to a gene. Germline-derived CDR1 and CDR2 are MDHEN and SYDVKM. The CDR3 loop reads CASSYISVSKTSGRANEQFF. DNA for the CDR3: TGTGCCAGCAGTTACATCTCGGTTTCCAAGACTAGCGGGAGGGCCAATGAGCAGTTCTTC.

This sequence joins TRBV7-9 and TRBJ2-3; TRBD2 agrees at 10 bases. The CDR3 totals 16 residues. The V segment lost 7 bases and the J segment 4 bases; nucleotides outside the gene matches: 11. CDR1 is SEHNR and CDR2 is FQNEAQ in the germline V gene (reference sequence). CDR3 residues: CASTFWASGSSDTQYF. CDR3 nucleotides: TGTGCCAGCACCTTCTGGGCTAGCGGGAGCTCAGATACGCAGTATTTT. Full variable domain (missing parts from reference TRBV7-9 and TRBJ2-3): DTGVSQNPRHKITKRGQNVTFRCDPISEHNRLYWYRQTLGQGPEFLTYFQNEAQLEKSRLLSDRFSAERPKGSFSTLEIQRTEQGDSAMYLCASTFWASGSSDTQYFGPGTRLTVL.

The chain uses TRBV12-5 and TRBJ1-2; TRBD1 is a possible D gene (5 bases). V gave up 2 bases and J gave up 4 bases, with 14 bases separating them. CDR1 is LGHNT and CDR2 is FRNRAP in the germline V gene. The CDR3 extends over 15 amino acids. CDR3: CASGLTGPNSYGYTF. In DNA, the CDR3 is TGTGCTAGTGGTTTGACAGGCCCGAACAGCTATGGCTACACCTTC.

The V gene is TRBV7-9, the J gene TRBJ1-1; D gene uncertain. CDR3 size: 14 residues. Germline lookup yields CDR1 SEHNR and CDR2 FQNEAQ (reference sequence). V was trimmed by 5 bases and J by 3 bases, leaving 13 bases between them. In nucleotides, the CDR3 is TGTGCCAGCAGCCGAGTGGAGGGCTACACTGAAGCTTTCTTT. Its protein is CASSRVEGYTEAFF.

The chain employs TRBV7-2 and TRBJ1-5, with D unresolved. CDR3 length: 16 amino acids. V shed 5 bases and J shed 2 bases, with 16 bases lying between them. The germline CDR1 and CDR2 sequences are SGHTA and FQGNSA. The CDR3 DNA reads TGTGCCAGCAGCCTGCGACCAAGTCGGGGCAATCAGCCCCAGCATTTT. Translating gives CASSLRPSRGNQPQHF.

The J gene is TRBJ2-1, the V gene TRBV19; 7 positions match TRBD2. Germline CDR1 is LNHDA and CDR2 is SQIVND (reference sequence). The CDR3 has 14 amino acids. The ends lost 1 base at V and 7 bases at J; junction bases unmatched: 4. The CDR3 region has the DNA TGTGCCAGTAGTATAGGGACTAGTTCTAATGAGCAGTTCTTC. It yields the protein CASSIGTSSNEQFF.

This chain uses TRBV11-2 with TRBJ1-5; D perhaps matches TRBD1 (5 bases). Per germline, CDR1 SGHAT and CDR2 FQNNGV. Deletions cut 0 bases from V and 4 bases from J, with 7 bases between. This CDR3 comprises 14 residues. The CDR3 protein is CASSLDRQNQPQHF. CDR3 bases: TGTGCCAGCAGCTTAGATAGACAGAATCAGCCCCAGCATTTT.

The J gene is TRBJ2-7, the V gene TRBV5-4; TRBD2 matches at 7 bases. The CDR3 is made up of 15 amino acids. V was clipped by 3 bases and J by 0 bases; unmatched bases: 6. Germline loops: CDR1 SGHNT, CDR2 YYREEE (reference sequence). The CDR3 DNA is TGTGCCAGCAGCTGGGGGGGGTCGAGCTCCTACGAGCAGTACTTC. This translates into CASSWGGSSSYEQYF.

The chain joins TRBV19 to TRBJ1-2; D unclear. The CDR3 loop spans 14 amino acids. V was pared by 6 bases and J by 4 bases, with 15 bases between. Germline CDR1 is LNHDA and CDR2 is SQIVND (reference sequence). Here the CDR3 reads CASSLWQRFYGYTF. The CDR3 bases are TGTGCCAGTAGCCTCTGGCAGCGGTTCTATGGCTACACCTTC.

V is TRBV7-9 and J is TRBJ1-1; unclear D gene. The V gene's germline CDR1 is SEHNR and CDR2 FQNEAQ (reference sequence). V was clipped by 6 bases and J by 5 bases, with 19 bases between them. The CDR3 consists of 15 residues. CDR3 DNA sequence: TGTGCCAGCAGTCCTCACTCGGTCGGGAATACTGAAGCTTTCTTT. Translation gives CASSPHSVGNTEAFF.

V usage is TRBV24-1 and J usage is TRBJ2-1; D is perhaps TRBD1 (7 bases). Trimming took off 2 bases at V and 3 bases at J, with 13 bases between the two ends. The CDR3 spans 16 residues. Germline V CDR1 and CDR2: KGHDR, SFDVKD. CDR3 region: CATSDSAGTVYNEQFF. The CDR3 DNA reads TGTGCCACCAGTGATTCGGCGGGGACAGTCTACAATGAGCAGTTCTTC.

The rearrangement joins TRBV10-3 to TRBJ1-3; TRBD1 is a possible D gene (5 bases). V lost 6 bases, J lost 2 bases, and 20 bases lay in between. Per germline, CDR1 ENHRY and CDR2 SYGVKD. CDR3 size: 17 residues. The DNA for the CDR3 is TGTGCCATCAGCGATGGGGCGGTGTGGAGCACTGGAAACACCATATATTTT. It encodes CAISDGAVWSTGNTIYF.

The chain recombines TRBV5-4 with TRBJ2-3; 8 nucleotides align to TRBD2. The CDR3 has 15 amino acids. Per the germline V gene, CDR1 is SGHNT and CDR2 is YYREEE (reference sequence). The V segment lost 4 bases and the J segment 7 bases; nucleotides outside the gene matches: 11. In nucleotides, the CDR3 is TGTGCCAGCAGCCCGGAGCGGGAGAACTTAAATACGCAGTATTTT. Its translation is CASSPERENLNTQYF.

The genes are TRBV6-5 and TRBJ2-1, with 7 nucleotides matching TRBD1. Trimming cost V 4 bases and J 0 bases; bases outside gene matches: 6. Per germline, CDR1 MNHEY and CDR2 SVGAGI. CDR3 length: 16 amino acids. This CDR3 is CASSSWTGDSYNEQFF. The CDR3 DNA reads as TGTGCCAGCAGTTCCTGGACAGGTGACTCCTACAATGAGCAGTTCTTC.

V is TRBV5-1 and J is TRBJ2-4; D unclear. Germline loops: CDR1 SGHRS, CDR2 YFSETQ. This CDR3 region has 15 residues. The V end was cut by 4 bases, the J end by 0 bases, with 11 bases between. The CDR3 nucleotides are TGCGCCAGCAGCGTGGCCCCAGGAGCCAAAAACATTCAGTACTTC. It is translated as CASSVAPGAKNIQYF.